Listed here are 3 T cell receptor beta chains from one sample, sequenced in a study of blood T cell repertoires in COVID-19. Profiled with immunoSEQ multiplex PCR; TCRdb holds only in-frame clones, not every one. The data hold roughly 59,000 clones, with 70% to 85% observed a single time. Material for sequencing was peripheral blood. These receptors were obtained from a human donor in a cohort sampled during active COVID-19.

This chain joins TRBV28 and TRBJ1-5; possible D gene TRBD1, 6 bases. V shed 5 bases and J shed 7 bases, with 18 bases lying between them. Germline V gene data show CDR1 as MDHEN and CDR2 as SYDVKM. The CDR3 is made up of 15 amino acids. CDR3 loop: CASSPTGEGWQPQHF. CDR3 DNA: TGTGCCAGCAGTCCGACAGGTGAGGGATGGCAGCCCCAGCATTTT.

The table lists this clone with many counts. The chain employs TRBV19 and TRBJ2-3, with 9 positions matching TRBD2. CDR1 and CDR2 (germline): LNHDA, SQIVND (reference sequence). The trim removed 5 bases at V and 6 bases at J, leaving 6 bases unmatched. The CDR3 is made up of 14 amino acids. CDR3 DNA sequence: TGTGCCAGTAGTTGGCGGGGGGGGCACGATACGCAGTATTTT. Encoded protein: CASSWRGGHDTQYF.

The V call is TRBV2, the J call TRBJ2-4, with D maybe TRBD1 (6 bases). In germline, CDR1 is SNHLY, CDR2 FYNNEI. CDR3 length: 17 amino acids. Trimming took off 9 bases at V and 2 bases at J, with 23 bases between the two ends. DNA for the CDR3: TGTGCCAGTCGGTCGAGGGGTTGGGACAAGACCAAAAACATTCAGTACTTC. Translating gives CASRSRGWDKTKNIQYF.